This TCR beta chain originates from a study of radiotherapy plus CTLA-4 blockade in lung cancer (dated by TCRdb to 2016 to 2019). Regarding the research as a whole: Among enrolled patients, under 20% had an objective response and 31% reached disease control. Beyond this particular receptor, the publication reports: After treatment with radiotherapy and ipilimumab, TCR clones that originated in tumors expanded in peripheral blood. The strongest predictors of response, as reported, were early dynamic changes in blood T cell clones along with a rise in serum interferon-beta after radiation.

Libraries were constructed by the immunoSEQ multiplex PCR assay. TCRdb retrieved this table from immuneACCESS and kept in-frame rearrangements only. Not all clones are present; in checked studies, unresolved V genes account for under half, and no reason is known for the remainder. This sample lists more than 25,000 clones; approximately 80% were detected once. The ten most abundant clones make up roughly 7.2% of the sample. In this study, focal radiation therapy paired with CTLA-4 blockade (ipilimumab) was tested in patients who had chemo-refractory metastatic non-small-cell lung cancer. With respect to this clone: Its target antigen remains unknown. No base qualities exist here, and no much larger clone lies one base off it.

This clonotype originated in a human donor with non-small cell lung cancer who had stable disease on radiotherapy plus ipilimumab. The material sequenced was peripheral blood, taken from a patient treated with radiotherapy plus ipilimumab.

This receptor has the CDR3 CASSLGPGGPDAFF. The nucleotide sequence reads as follows: TGTGCCAGCAGCTTGGGACCAGGGGGGCCGGATGCTTTCTTT. The rearranged segments are TRBV7-2 and TRBJ1-1, with 7 bases in between that match TRBD1. Measured from the cysteine to the phenylalanine, the CDR3 is 14 residues long. CDR3 DNA only is kept here, 42 bases in frame from base 1. Germline trimming amounts to 3 bases on V and 11 bases on J, with 12 as the count of junction bases outside the gene matches. The germline V gene sets CDR1 to SGHTA and CDR2 to FQGNSA.